This TCR beta chain came from a study of yellow fever vaccine responses in identical twins. Overall study findings and caveats: Twins reportedly showed a vaccine T cell response that seemed partly convergent and partly personalized.

The V gene lost 5 bases and the J gene lost 8 bases, with 19 bases spanning the gap. Germline V gives CDR1 SGHNT, CDR2 YENEEA. The CDR3 loop spans 15 amino acids. TCRdb analysed the RT-PCR reads with MiXCR anew, one entry per CDR3 protein. The sample comprises about 9,600 distinct CDR3 sequences, approximately 87% of which are singletons, and over 2% rests with the top ten. In the case of this clonotype: Antigen unknown.

The receptor comes from a woman aged 18-35 years who received the yellow fever vaccine. The J gene is TRBJ2-1, the V gene TRBV11-3; D is perhaps TRBD2 (7 bases). The material sequenced was T cells from blood (PBMCs), unsorted or a sorted subset (not recorded which), taken before or after yellow fever vaccination (not recorded which). The CDR3, as DNA: TGTGCCAGCAGCCATTGGGGGGGCAGGGTGGATGAGCAGTTCTTC. Amino acid sequence: CASSHWGGRVDEQFF. Full variable domain (remainder filled in from reference TRBV11-3 and TRBJ2-1): EAGVVQSPRYKIIEKKQPVAFWCNPISGHNTLYWYLQNLGQGPELLIRYENEEAVDDSQLPKDRFSAERLKGVDSTLKIQPAELGDSAVYLCASSHWGGRVDEQFFGPGTRLTVL.